This TCR beta chain was retrieved from a study of cytomegalovirus exposure and HLA in healthy donors. Whole-study results and caveats: Excluded: some indistinguishable V segments such as TRBV6-2 and TRBV6-3. A prior analysis recorded that most TCR beta V segments were productive about 90% or about 30% of the time.

Donors were nominally healthy when sampled, though unrecorded immune exposures were likely. The CDR3 length is 15 residues. The V gene's germline CDR1 is SGHNT and CDR2 YENEEA. With 2 bases clipped from V and 5 bases from J, the junction kept 6 bases outside the gene matches. Of note for this clone: Its cognate antigen is unknown.

This PCR relied on a set of 60 Vbeta primers and 13 Jbeta primers. The method was immunoSEQ multiplex PCR; TCRdb's version includes in-frame clones alone and lacks a portion of them. The table includes some 150,000 clones, about four fifths detected once. Material for sequencing was PBMCs. V is TRBV11-3 and J is TRBJ1-1; the match to TRBD1 covers 9 bases. This sequence was found in a male donor in good health and CMV-seronegative. This CDR3 is CASSLYRGPGTEAFF. CDR3 coding DNA: TGTGCCAGCAGCTTATACAGGGGGCCGGGAACTGAAGCTTTCTTT.